This is a list of T cell receptor beta chains from one sample in a study of glioma-infiltrating T cells. TCRdb redid the calling of the multiplex PCR reads with MiXCR, one entry per CDR3 protein. The table lists under 150,000 distinct CDR3 sequences, around 23% of them singletons, with 27% in the top ten. The sample consisted of glioma tissue, nonneoplastic brain tissue, or PBMCs (not recorded which). Every receptor here comes from a human donor with low-grade glioma or glioblastoma, undergoing nonglioma brain surgery, or in good health (not recorded which). The CDR3 runs from the conserved cysteine through the conserved F or W. A D gene is named only where the DNA matches it firmly. Clone size is given for some rows only: seen once, a few or many times, or a class if the clone is expanded.

J gene,clone size,CDR3 length,V gene,D gene,CDR3 protein,CDR3 DNA
TRBJ2-2,few,14,TRBV27,.,CASSGATGAGELFF,TGTGCCAGCAGTGGAGCTACGGGGGCCGGGGAGCTGTTTTTT
TRBJ2-5,.,14,TRBV10-3,.,CAANADGFQETQYF,TGTGCCGCAAACGCCGACGGGTTTCAAGAGACCCAGTACTTC
TRBJ1-1,many,16,TRBV6-1,TRBD1,CASSRERARTGTEAFF,TGTGCCAGCAGTCGGGAGAGGGCGAGGACAGGGACTGAAGCTTTCTTT
TRBJ2-5,few,12,TRBV29-1,.,CSVGYNQETQYF,TGCAGCGTTGGCTACAACCAAGAGACCCAGTACTTC
TRBJ2-5,.,12,TRBV28,.,CASMQLQETQYF,TGTGCCAGCATGCAGCTCCAAGAGACCCAGTACTTC
TRBJ1-1,.,15,TRBV14,.,CASSQDGRDGTEAFF,TGTGCCAGCAGCCAAGACGGCAGGGATGGCACTGAAGCTTTCTTT
TRBJ1-2,.,12,TRBV20-1,.,CSASLRNYGYTF,TGCAGTGCTAGCCTCCGGAACTATGGCTACACCTTC
TRBJ1-6,.,15,TRBV7-3,.,CASSFNRPRKSPLHF,TGTGCCAGCAGTTTCAATCGCCCGAGGAAATCTCCCCTCCACTTT
TRBJ1-3,.,12,TRBV9,.,CASSGGGNTIYF,TGTGCCAGCAGCGGTGGTGGAAACACCATATATTTT
TRBJ1-2,.,12,TRBV4-1,.,CASSPSTYGYTF,TGCGCCAGCAGCCCCTCGACCTATGGCTACACCTTC
TRBJ2-5,many,14,TRBV14,.,CASSQAGPQETQYF,TGTGCCAGCAGCCAAGCAGGGCCCCAAGAGACCCAGTACTTC
TRBJ2-5,few,15,TRBV20-1,TRBD1,CSARAAHRGQETQYF,TGCAGTGCTAGAGCGGCCCACAGGGGTCAGGAGACCCAGTACTTC
TRBJ2-1,few,15,TRBV6-6,TRBD2,CASSYPGGGFNEQFF,TGTGCCAGCAGTTACCCGGGGGGAGGTTTCAATGAGCAGTTCTTC
TRBJ2-5,few,12,TRBV29-1,TRBD2,CSVEASGENQYF,TGCAGCGTTGAGGCTAGCGGGGAGAACCAGTACTTC
TRBJ2-3,many,14,TRBV7-2,.,CASSLRRSTDTQYF,TGTGCCAGCAGTTTAAGGAGAAGCACAGATACGCAGTATTTT
TRBJ2-5,.,14,TRBV12-3/TRBV12-4,TRBD2,CASSLRLAGWTQYF,TGTGCCAGCAGTCTCCGACTAGCGGGGTGGACCCAGTACTTC
TRBJ1-3,.,14,TRBV12-3/TRBV12-4,.,CASSLNRVSNTIYF,TGTGCCAGCAGTCTCAACAGGGTATCGAACACCATATATTTT
TRBJ1-5,few,15,TRBV12-3/TRBV12-4,TRBD1,CASSPTTGAQQPQHF,TGTGCCAGCAGTCCTACGACAGGGGCACAGCAGCCCCAGCATTTT
TRBJ2-5,few,16,TRBV27,.,CASSFRGRALGETQYF,TGTGCCAGCAGTTTTAGGGGCAGGGCGCTTGGGGAGACCCAGTACTTC
TRBJ2-5,few,13,TRBV14,.,CASSDSFSGTQYF,TGTGCCAGCAGCGACAGTTTCTCGGGGACCCAGTACTTC
TRBJ2-3,few,17,TRBV4-1,TRBD1,CASSQEGDRGPDDTQYF,TGCGCCAGCAGCCAAGAGGGGGACAGGGGGCCCGACGATACGCAGTATTTT
TRBJ2-5,many,12,TRBV20-1,.,CSARDLSETQYF,TGCAGTGCTAGAGATTTGTCAGAGACCCAGTACTTC
TRBJ1-2,.,15,TRBV18,TRBD1,CASSPIETGAYGYTF,TGTGCCAGCTCACCCATTGAGACAGGGGCTTATGGCTACACCTTC
TRBJ1-5,many,14,TRBV28,TRBD1,CASSLGTGRQPQHF,TGTGCCAGCAGTTTGGGGACAGGGAGGCAGCCCCAGCATTTT
TRBJ1-1,few,14,TRBV7-6,.,CASSAGLANTEAFF,TGTGCCAGCAGCGCGGGACTGGCGAACACTGAAGCTTTCTTT
TRBJ1-1,few,11,TRBV28,.,CASRAGLSAFF,TGTGCCAGCAGAGCGGGACTATCGGCTTTCTTT
TRBJ1-3,once,16,TRBV12-3/TRBV12-4,.,CASSFGLEGPGNTIYF,TGTGCCAGCAGTTTTGGTTTGGAGGGCCCTGGAAACACCATATATTTT
TRBJ2-1,many,15,TRBV6-1,.,CASSEAGTNYNEQFF,TGTGCCAGCAGTGAAGCAGGGACAAACTACAATGAGCAGTTCTTC
TRBJ2-5,many,18,TRBV20-1,TRBD2,CSARVPLTSGGTQETQYF,TGCAGTGCTAGAGTTCCCCTGACTAGCGGGGGAACCCAAGAGACCCAGTACTTC
TRBJ2-1,many,13,TRBV28,TRBD2,CASSLPSGAEQFF,TGTGCCAGCAGTTTGCCTAGCGGGGCTGAGCAGTTCTTC
TRBJ1-2,few,16,TRBV14,TRBD1,CASSQARAGTVYGYTF,TGTGCCAGCAGCCAAGCCCGGGCCGGGACAGTCTATGGCTACACCTTC
TRBJ1-1,many,15,TRBV6-6,.,CASSYSAGGDTEAFF,TGTGCCAGCAGTTACTCGGCTGGGGGCGACACTGAAGCTTTCTTT
TRBJ2-3,many,13,TRBV27,.,CASTRDRWDTQYF,TGTGCCAGCACTCGAGACAGATGGGATACGCAGTATTTT
TRBJ1-2,once,19,TRBV7-3,TRBD1,CASSLRAVTGGGGNYGYTF,TGTGCCAGCAGCTTAAGGGCGGTGACAGGGGGCGGAGGTAACTATGGCTACACCTTC
TRBJ2-1,.,15,TRBV18,TRBD1,CASSPGTGGGNEQFF,TGTGCCAGCTCACCCGGGACAGGGGGCGGGAATGAGCAGTTCTTC
TRBJ2-5,.,14,TRBV10-2,TRBD2,CASSDLAGEETQYF,TGCGCCAGCAGTGATCTAGCGGGGGAAGAGACCCAGTACTTC
TRBJ1-6,few,15,TRBV7-2,.,CASSLRSVGRSPLHF,TGTGCCAGCAGCTTAAGATCGGTAGGGCGCTCACCCCTCCACTTT
TRBJ1-1,.,16,TRBV7-3,TRBD1,CASSLTLGQRNTEAFF,TGTGCCAGCAGCTTAACGTTGGGACAGAGGAACACTGAAGCTTTCTTT
TRBJ2-1,many,14,TRBV28,TRBD1,CASTSDRPYNEQFF,TGTGCCAGCACCTCGGACAGGCCCTACAATGAGCAGTTCTTC
TRBJ1-5,.,13,TRBV3-1,.,CASSQEDVGPQHF,TGTGCCAGCAGCCAAGAGGATGTCGGGCCCCAGCATTTT
TRBJ2-3,few,15,TRBV28,TRBD2,CASSTGTSSGDTQYF,TGTGCCAGCTCGACCGGGACTAGCTCAGGAGATACGCAGTATTTT
TRBJ2-3,.,16,TRBV11-2,.,CASSPERGPATDTQYF,TGTGCCAGCAGCCCGGAACGGGGCCCAGCGACAGATACGCAGTATTTT
TRBJ1-5,few,13,TRBV20-1,TRBD1,CSARGQGVGPQHF,TGCAGTGCTAGAGGGCAGGGGGTCGGGCCCCAGCATTTT
TRBJ1-2,few,17,TRBV7-2,.,CASSLPRTRGSEYGYTF,TGTGCCAGCAGCTTACCACGGACAAGAGGGTCGGAATACGGCTACACCTTC
TRBJ1-2,many,11,TRBV20-1,.,CSARQGYGYTF,TGCAGTGCGCGTCAGGGCTATGGCTACACCTTC
TRBJ2-1,few,9,TRBV29-1,.,CSGDNEQFF,TGCAGCGGGGACAATGAGCAGTTCTTC
TRBJ1-6,few,14,TRBV2,.,CATTHGIYNSPLHF,TGTGCCACCACACACGGGATCTATAATTCACCCCTCCACTTT
TRBJ1-1,few,15,TRBV3-1,.,CASSQVVTRSTEAFF,TGTGCCAGCAGCCAAGTCGTCACAAGGAGCACTGAAGCTTTCTTT
TRBJ2-1,few,20,TRBV6-1,.,CASRPNDARKPGPRADEQFF,TGTGCCAGCAGGCCGAACGACGCCAGGAAACCGGGCCCTCGAGCGGATGAGCAGTTCTTC
TRBJ1-1,few,15,TRBV5-4,.,CASSLEAPGYTEAFF,TGTGCCAGCAGCTTGGAGGCACCGGGGTACACTGAAGCTTTCTTT
TRBJ2-3,.,12,TRBV6-1,.,CASSPPVNTQYF,TGTGCCAGCAGTCCCCCTGTGAATACGCAGTATTTT
TRBJ2-1,many,13,TRBV6-2/TRBV6-3,.,CASSFTGYNEQFF,TGTGCCAGCAGTTTTACAGGGTACAATGAGCAGTTCTTC
TRBJ2-3,many,14,TRBV7-2,TRBD2,CASSLGGGFDTQYF,TGTGCCAGCAGCTTAGGCGGGGGGTTCGATACGCAGTATTTT